The entry below describes one TCR beta chain. Generated by immunoSEQ multiplex PCR, the TCRdb table keeps only in-frame clones and is missing some. The sample shows 300,000 to 400,000 clones, approximately 88% of them seen only once. This specimen comes from a study of blood T cell repertoires in COVID-19. Material: PBMCs or T cells enriched from blood (not recorded which). This TCR came from a man in his sixties who had recovered from COVID-19.

The CDR3 protein is CASSTRLAGGRQFF. The CDR3 bases are TGTGCCAGCAGTACCCGACTAGCGGGAGGACGGCAGTTCTTC. The V gene is TRBV28, the J gene TRBJ2-1; 13 bases map to TRBD2. V dropped 5 bases and J dropped 12; count of bases not matched to a gene: 7. This CDR3 is built from 14 residues. Germline CDR1 reads MDHEN; CDR2 reads SYDVKM.